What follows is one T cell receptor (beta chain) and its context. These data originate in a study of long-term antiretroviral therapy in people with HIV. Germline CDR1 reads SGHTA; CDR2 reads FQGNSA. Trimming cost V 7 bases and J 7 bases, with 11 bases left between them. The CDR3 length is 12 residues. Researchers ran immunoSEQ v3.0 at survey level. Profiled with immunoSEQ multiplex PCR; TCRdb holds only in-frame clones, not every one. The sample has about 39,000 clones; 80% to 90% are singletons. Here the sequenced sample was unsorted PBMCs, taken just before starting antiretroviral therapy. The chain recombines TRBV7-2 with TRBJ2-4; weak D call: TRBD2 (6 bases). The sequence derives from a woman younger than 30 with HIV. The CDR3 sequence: CASTSGVNIQYF. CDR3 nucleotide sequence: TGTGCCAGCACCTCGGGGGTCAACATTCAGTACTTC.